This entry concerns a single T cell receptor beta chain. The antigen is unknown. This entry is derived from a study of shared clonotypes between healthy human individuals. A deep-level run was used for the assay. Sorted subsets were amplified in replicate PCRs using 200 ng DNA, tens of thousands of T cell genomes. Clones were sequenced by immunoSEQ multiplex PCR, and TCRdb holds only the in-frame ones, with some missing. The table has over a million clones, 65% to 80% seen once; the top ten hold roughly 1.4%. Study-level findings and limits: Naive subsets tended to show greater estimated richness than memory subsets.

The J segment lost 7 bases and the V segment lost 3 bases, leaving 5 bases of the junction unmatched. The length of the CDR3 is 14 residues. The germline CDR1 and CDR2 sequences are SGHTA and FQGNSA. The chain employs TRBV7-2 and TRBJ2-1; 8 bases are a match to TRBD2. The sequence was obtained from a young man in good health. The material sequenced was memory CD4+ T cells sorted from blood. Subset: CD45RA-negative fraction. CDR3 DNA: TGTGCCAGCAGCTTTTTCGGGAGGGAGAATGAGCAGTTCTTC. This codes for CASSFFGRENEQFF.